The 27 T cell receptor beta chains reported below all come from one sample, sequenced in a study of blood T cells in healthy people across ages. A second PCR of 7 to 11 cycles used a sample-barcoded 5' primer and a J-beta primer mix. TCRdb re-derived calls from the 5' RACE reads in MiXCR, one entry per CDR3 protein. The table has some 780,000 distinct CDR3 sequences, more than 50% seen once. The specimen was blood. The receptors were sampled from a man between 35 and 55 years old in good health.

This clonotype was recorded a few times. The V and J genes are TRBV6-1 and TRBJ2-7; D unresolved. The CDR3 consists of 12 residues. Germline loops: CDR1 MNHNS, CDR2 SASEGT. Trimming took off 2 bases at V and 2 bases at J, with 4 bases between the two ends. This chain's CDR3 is CASSESPYEQYF. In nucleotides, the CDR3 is TGTGCCAGCAGTGAATCCCCCTACGAGCAGTACTTC.

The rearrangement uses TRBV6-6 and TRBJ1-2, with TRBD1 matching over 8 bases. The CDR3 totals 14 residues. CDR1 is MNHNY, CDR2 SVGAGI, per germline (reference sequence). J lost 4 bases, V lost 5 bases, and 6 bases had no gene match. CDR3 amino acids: CASSPDRELYGYTF. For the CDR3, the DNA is TGTGCCAGCAGTCCGGACAGGGAACTCTATGGCTACACCTTC.

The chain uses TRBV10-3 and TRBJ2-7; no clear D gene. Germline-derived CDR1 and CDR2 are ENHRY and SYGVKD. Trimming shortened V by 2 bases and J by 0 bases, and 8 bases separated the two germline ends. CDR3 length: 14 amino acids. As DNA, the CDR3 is TGTGCCATCAGTGAGCATGATCCCTCCTACGAGCAGTACTTC. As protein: CAISEHDPSYEQYF.

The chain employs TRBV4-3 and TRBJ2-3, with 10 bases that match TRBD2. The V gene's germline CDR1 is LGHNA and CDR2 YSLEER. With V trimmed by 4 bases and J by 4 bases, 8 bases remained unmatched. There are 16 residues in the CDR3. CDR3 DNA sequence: TGCGCCAGCAGCCGTAATCTAGCGGGAGCTGCAGATACGCAGTATTTT. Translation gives CASSRNLAGAADTQYF.

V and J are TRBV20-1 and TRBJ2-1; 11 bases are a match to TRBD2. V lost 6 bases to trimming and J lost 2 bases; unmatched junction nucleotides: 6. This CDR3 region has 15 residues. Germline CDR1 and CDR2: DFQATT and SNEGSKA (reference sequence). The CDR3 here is CSARGLAETYNEQFF. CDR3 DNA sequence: TGCAGTGCCAGGGGACTAGCGGAAACCTACAATGAGCAGTTCTTC.

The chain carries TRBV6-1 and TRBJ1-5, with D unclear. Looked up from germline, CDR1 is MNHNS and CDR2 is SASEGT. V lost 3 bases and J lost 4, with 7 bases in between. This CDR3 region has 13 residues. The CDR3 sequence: CASSDQRNQPQHF. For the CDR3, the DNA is TGTGCCAGCAGTGATCAGAGAAATCAGCCCCAGCATTTT.

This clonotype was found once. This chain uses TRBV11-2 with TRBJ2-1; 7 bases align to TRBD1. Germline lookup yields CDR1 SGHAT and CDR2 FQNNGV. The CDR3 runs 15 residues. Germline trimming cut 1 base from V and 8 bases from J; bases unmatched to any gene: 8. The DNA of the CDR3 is TGTGCCAGCAGCTTAGCCCACAGGGGTCACGATGAGCAGTTCTTC. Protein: CASSLAHRGHDEQFF.

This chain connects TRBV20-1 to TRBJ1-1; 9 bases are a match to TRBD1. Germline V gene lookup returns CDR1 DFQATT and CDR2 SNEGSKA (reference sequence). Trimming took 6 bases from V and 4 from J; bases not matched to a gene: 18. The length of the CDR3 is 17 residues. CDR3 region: CSAPLGQGFYWTTEAFF. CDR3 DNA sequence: TGCAGTGCACCCTTGGGACAGGGCTTTTATTGGACCACTGAAGCTTTCTTT.

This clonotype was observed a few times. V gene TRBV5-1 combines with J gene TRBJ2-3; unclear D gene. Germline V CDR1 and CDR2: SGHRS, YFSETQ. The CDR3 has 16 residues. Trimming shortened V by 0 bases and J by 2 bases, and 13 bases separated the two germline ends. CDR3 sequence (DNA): TGCGCCAGCAGCTTGGCCGCGGTAGGACCCACAGATACGCAGTATTTT. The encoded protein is CASSLAAVGPTDTQYF.

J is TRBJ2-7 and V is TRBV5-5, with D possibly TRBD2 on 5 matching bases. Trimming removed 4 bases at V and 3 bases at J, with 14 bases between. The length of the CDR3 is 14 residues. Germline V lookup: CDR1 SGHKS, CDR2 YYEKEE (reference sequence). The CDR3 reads CASSGGGRVYEQYF. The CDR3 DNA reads TGTGCCAGCAGCGGCGGTGGGAGAGTCTACGAGCAGTACTTC. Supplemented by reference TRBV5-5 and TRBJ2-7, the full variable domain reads DAGVTQSPTHLIKTRGQQVTLRCSPISGHKSVSWYQQVLGQGPQFIFQYYEKEERGRGNFPDRFSARQFPNYSSELNVNALLLGDSALYLCASSGGGRVYEQYFGPGTRLTVT.

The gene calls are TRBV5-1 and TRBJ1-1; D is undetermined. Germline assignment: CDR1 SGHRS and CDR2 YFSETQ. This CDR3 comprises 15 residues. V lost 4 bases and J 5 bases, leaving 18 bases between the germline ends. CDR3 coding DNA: TGCGCCAGCAGCGACGCCGGACCGGGAAGGACTGAAGCTTTCTTT. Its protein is CASSDAGPGRTEAFF.

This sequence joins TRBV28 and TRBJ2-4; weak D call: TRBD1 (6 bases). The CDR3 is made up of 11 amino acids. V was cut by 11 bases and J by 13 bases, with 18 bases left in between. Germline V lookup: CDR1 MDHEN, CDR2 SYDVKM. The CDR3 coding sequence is TGTGCCGGCGGCAGGGGCGAAAAGCAGTACTTC. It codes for CAGGRGEKQYF.

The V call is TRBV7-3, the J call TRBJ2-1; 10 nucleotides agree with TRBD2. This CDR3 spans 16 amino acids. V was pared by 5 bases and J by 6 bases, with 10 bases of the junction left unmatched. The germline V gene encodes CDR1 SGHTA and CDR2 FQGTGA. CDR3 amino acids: CASSLPGTSVSNEQFF. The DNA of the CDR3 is TGTGCCAGCAGCCTACCTGGGACTAGCGTGAGCAATGAGCAGTTCTTC.

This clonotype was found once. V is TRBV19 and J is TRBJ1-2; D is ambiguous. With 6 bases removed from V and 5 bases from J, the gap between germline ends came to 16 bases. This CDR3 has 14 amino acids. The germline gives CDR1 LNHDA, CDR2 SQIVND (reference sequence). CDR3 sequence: CASSQDVYDYGYTF. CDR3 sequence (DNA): TGTGCCAGTAGCCAGGATGTATATGATTATGGCTACACCTTC.

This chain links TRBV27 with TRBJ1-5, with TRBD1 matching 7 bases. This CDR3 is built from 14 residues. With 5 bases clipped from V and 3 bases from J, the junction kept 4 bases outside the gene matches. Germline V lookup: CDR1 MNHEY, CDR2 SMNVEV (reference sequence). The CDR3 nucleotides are TGTGCCAGCAGTCACAGGGGTACCAATCAGCCCCAGCATTTT. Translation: CASSHRGTNQPQHF.

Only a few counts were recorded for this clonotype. CDR3 region: CASSVGSSGVTQETQYF. Here the CDR3 DNA reads TGTGCCAGCAGCGTAGGTAGTAGCGGAGTTACTCAAGAGACCCAGTACTTC. The gene calls are TRBV9 and TRBJ2-5, with D maybe TRBD2 (6 bases). The CDR3 extends over 17 amino acids. The V end was cut by 0 bases, the J end by 2 bases, with 17 bases between. Germline values: CDR1 SGDLS, CDR2 YYNGEE.

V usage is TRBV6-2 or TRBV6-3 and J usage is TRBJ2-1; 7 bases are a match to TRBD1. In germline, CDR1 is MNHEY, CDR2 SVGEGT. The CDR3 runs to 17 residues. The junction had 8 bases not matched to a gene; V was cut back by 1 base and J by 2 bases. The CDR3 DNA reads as TGTGCCAGCAGTTACTTCCTTACTCAGGGGGCCTACAATGAGCAGTTCTTC. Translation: CASSYFLTQGAYNEQFF.

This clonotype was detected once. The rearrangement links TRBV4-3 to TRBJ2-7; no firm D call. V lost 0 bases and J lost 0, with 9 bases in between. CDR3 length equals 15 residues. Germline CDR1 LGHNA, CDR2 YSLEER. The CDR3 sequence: CASSQDLRSSYEQYF. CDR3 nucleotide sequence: TGCGCCAGCAGCCAAGATCTTAGAAGCTCCTACGAGCAGTACTTC.

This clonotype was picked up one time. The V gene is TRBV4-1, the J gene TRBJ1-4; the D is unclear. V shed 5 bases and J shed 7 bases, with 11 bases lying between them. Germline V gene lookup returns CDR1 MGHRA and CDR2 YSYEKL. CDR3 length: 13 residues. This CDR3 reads CASSGFRREKLFF. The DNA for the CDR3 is TGCGCCAGCAGCGGTTTCAGACGTGAAAAACTGTTTTTT.

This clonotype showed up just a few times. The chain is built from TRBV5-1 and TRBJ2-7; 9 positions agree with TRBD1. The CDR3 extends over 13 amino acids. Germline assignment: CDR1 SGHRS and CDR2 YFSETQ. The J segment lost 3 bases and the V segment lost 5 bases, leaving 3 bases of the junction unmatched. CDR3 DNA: TGCGCCAGCAGGTCGGGACAGGGCTACGAGCAGTACTTC. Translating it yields CASRSGQGYEQYF.

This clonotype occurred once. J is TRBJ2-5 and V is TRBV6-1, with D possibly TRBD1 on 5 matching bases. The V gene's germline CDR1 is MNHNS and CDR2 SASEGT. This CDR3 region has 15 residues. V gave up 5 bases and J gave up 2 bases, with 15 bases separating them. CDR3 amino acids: CASSPQGIRQETQYF. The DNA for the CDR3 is TGTGCCAGCAGTCCCCAGGGTATCCGGCAAGAGACCCAGTACTTC.

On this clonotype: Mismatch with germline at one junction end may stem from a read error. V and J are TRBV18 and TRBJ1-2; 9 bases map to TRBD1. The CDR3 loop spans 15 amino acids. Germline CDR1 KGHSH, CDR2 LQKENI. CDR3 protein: CASSSSGTGNCGYTF. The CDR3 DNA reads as TGTGCCAGCTCATCGTCCGGGACAGGGAACTGTGGCTACACCTTC.

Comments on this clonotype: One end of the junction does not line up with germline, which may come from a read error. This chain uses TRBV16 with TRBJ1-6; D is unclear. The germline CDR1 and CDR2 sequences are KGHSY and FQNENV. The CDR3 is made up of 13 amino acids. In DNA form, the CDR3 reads TGTGCCAGCAGCCATCGTTCGGGTTCACCCCTCTACTTT. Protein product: CASSHRSGSPLYF.

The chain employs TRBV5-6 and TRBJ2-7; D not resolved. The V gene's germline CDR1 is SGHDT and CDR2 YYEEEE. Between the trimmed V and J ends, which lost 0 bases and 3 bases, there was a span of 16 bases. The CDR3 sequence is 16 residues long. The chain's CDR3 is CASSLVRDGIYYEQYF. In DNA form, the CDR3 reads TGTGCCAGCAGCTTGGTTCGCGACGGAATTTACTACGAGCAGTACTTC.

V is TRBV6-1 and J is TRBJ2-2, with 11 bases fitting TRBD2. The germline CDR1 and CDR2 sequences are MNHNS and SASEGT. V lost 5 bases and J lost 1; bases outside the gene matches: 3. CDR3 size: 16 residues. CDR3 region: CASSRTSGLNTGELFF. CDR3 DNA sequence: TGTGCCAGCAGTAGGACTAGCGGGCTGAACACCGGGGAGCTGTTTTTT.

This chain's CDR3 is CASSVGPGPSYEQYF. The CDR3 DNA follows: TGTGCCAGCAGCGTAGGTCCGGGGCCTTCCTACGAGCAGTACTTC. V gene TRBV9 combines with J gene TRBJ2-7; D is perhaps TRBD1 or TRBD2 (5 bases each). The germline CDR1 and CDR2 sequences are SGDLS and YYNGEE. V was clipped by 0 bases and J by 1 base, with 11 bases between them. The CDR3 contains 15 residues.

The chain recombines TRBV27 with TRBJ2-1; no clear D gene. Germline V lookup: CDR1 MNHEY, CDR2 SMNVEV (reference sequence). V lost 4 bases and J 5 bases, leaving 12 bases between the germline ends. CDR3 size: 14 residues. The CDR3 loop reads CASSSQRTNNEQFF. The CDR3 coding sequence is TGTGCCAGCAGTTCACAACGAACGAACAATGAGCAGTTCTTC.